This T cell receptor (beta chain) stems from a study of spatial heterogeneity in lung cancer. Study-level points and caveats: Ubiquitous, expanded tumor-derived TCRs were more frequently observed in blood at resection than at follow-up.

Germline CDR1 SGHTA, CDR2 FQGNSA. This CDR3 has 16 residues. Trimming at V came to 3 bases and at J to 1 base, leaving 7 bases not matched to a gene. TCR cDNA molecules each carried a unique molecular identifier. TCRdb itself ran the 5' RACE reads through MiXCR, one entry per CDR3 protein. This sample has about 11,000 distinct CDR3 sequences; roughly 3.6% occur once, and the top ten carry 50% to 60%. This clonotype was seen only a few times. Its antigen is unidentified. Time point specified: sample taken at primary tumor resection. Donation came from about 72 patients with untreated early-stage non-small cell lung cancer. The study sequenced unsorted whole RNA from tumor, nontumor lung or frozen PBMC.

The TCR sequence derives from a female donor with early-stage non-small cell lung cancer. The sample was PBMCs, taken at surgery. The chain couples TRBV7-2 to TRBJ2-7, with 9 bases aligning to TRBD2. This CDR3 reads CASSFSSRGGSYEQYF. The CDR3 DNA reads as TGTGCCAGCAGCTTTTCCTCGCGGGGGGGATCCTACGAGCAGTACTTC.